The T cell receptor beta chain described here comes from a study of CD8 T cells in ankylosing spondylitis. Regarding the study as a whole: It appeared that ankylosing spondylitis blood was characterized by a TCR beta motif of several highly homologous variants. Matched ankylosing spondylitis synovial fluid reportedly showed significant enrichment of disease-linked clones.

A single record per CDR3 protein comes from TCRdb applying MiXCR to the 5' RACE reads. The data contain about 840,000 distinct CDR3 sequences, approximately 12% of them singletons. The sample holds a few counts of this clonotype. Its specificity is not known. The CDR3 extends over 15 amino acids. CDR1 and CDR2 from the germline V gene are LGHNA and YSLEER. Deletions cut 0 bases from V and 6 bases from J, with 13 bases between. Sequences were obtained from blood, either unsorted or a sorted T cell fraction (not recorded which). This clonotype originated in a male donor with ankylosing spondylitis. The V and J genes are TRBV4-3 and TRBJ2-3; weak D call: TRBD2 (6 bases). The CDR3 DNA follows: TGCGCCAGCAGCCAAGAAAACCAGGGAGGCGATACGCAGTATTTT. The encoded protein is CASSQENQGGDTQYF.